These 20 T cell receptor beta chains came from one sample sequenced in a study of OX40 agonist ivuxolimab in advanced cancers. Library preparation was by the immunoSEQ multiplex PCR assay. TCRdb took this table from immuneACCESS and kept in-frame rearrangements with V and J called. Such tables lack part of the clones; where checked against another copy, unresolved V genes explain under half of the gap, and the rest is unexplained. The sample profile shows over 55,000 clones; 90% to 95% of them were found once. The top ten hold around 2% of the sample. The specimen comprised CD4+ or CD8+ T cells sorted from blood, sampled in a trial of the OX40 agonist ivuxolimab. These receptors were collected from an adult with an advanced solid tumor such as melanoma, head and neck, liver or kidney cancer.

The gene calls are TRBV10-3 and TRBJ1-4; D may be TRBD1 (5 bases). V was clipped by 11 bases and J by 4 bases, with 14 bases between them. Germline V gene lookup returns CDR1 ENHRY and CDR2 SYGVKD. This CDR3 comprises 13 residues. Here the CDR3 reads CAVGGLINEKLFF. The CDR3 DNA is TGTGCCGTCGGGGGGTTGATTAATGAAAAACTGTTTTTT.

This clone was counted between two and nine times. The chain links TRBV19 to TRBJ1-2; D uncertain. Germline loops: CDR1 LNHDA, CDR2 SQIVND (reference sequence). V gave up 3 bases and J gave up 4 bases, with 9 bases separating them. The CDR3 is made up of 13 amino acids. The CDR3 DNA sequence: TGTGCCAGTAGTATGTGGCAGTCCTATGGCTACACCTTC. Its protein is CASSMWQSYGYTF. Drawing the rest from reference TRBV19 and TRBJ1-2, the complete variable domain is DGGITQSPKYLFRKEGQNVTLSCEQNLNHDAMYWYRQDPGQGLRLIYYSQIVNDFQKGDIAEGYSVSREKKESFPLTVTSAQKNPTAFYLCASSMWQSYGYTFGSGTRLTVV.

The chain combines TRBV5-6 with TRBJ1-2; no clear D. This CDR3 has 16 amino acids. Germline-derived CDR1 and CDR2 are SGHDT and YYEEEE. Trimming removed 1 base from V and 3 bases from J, with 16 bases in between. CDR3 DNA: TGTGCCAGCAGCTTGAGGTTTTCTGGGGTGGACTATGGCTACACCTTC. Encoded protein: CASSLRFSGVDYGYTF. The full variable domain, in which reference TRBV5-6 and TRBJ1-2 provide the parts outside the CDR3, is DAGVTQSPTHLIKTRGQQVTLRCSPKSGHDTVSWYQQALGQGPQFIFQYYEEEERQRGNFPDRFSGHQFPNYSSELNVNALLLGDSALYLCASSLRFSGVDYGYTFGSGTRLTVV.

The chain employs TRBV5-6 and TRBJ2-7; D ambiguous. From germline, CDR1 is SGHDT and CDR2 YYEEEE. V shed 1 base and J shed 3 bases, with 8 bases lying between them. The CDR3 is made up of 13 amino acids. The CDR3 DNA sequence: TGTGCCAGCAGCTTGTCCAGTCTCTACGAGCAGTACTTC. Translating gives CASSLSSLYEQYF.

The chain combines TRBV7-8 with TRBJ2-7; D possibly corresponds to TRBD2 (5 bases). The CDR3 has 16 amino acids. Deletions cut 5 bases from V and 6 bases from J, with 23 bases between. From germline, CDR1 is SGHVS and CDR2 FQNEAQ. CDR3 sequence reads: CASSLSEFFYVREQYF. CDR3 nucleotide sequence: TGTGCCAGCAGCCTTAGCGAATTCTTCTATGTACGCGAGCAGTACTTC.

The chain recombines TRBV5-4 with TRBJ1-1; D gene uncertain. The CDR3 runs 15 residues. Per germline, CDR1 SGHNT and CDR2 YYREEE (reference sequence). V lost 5 bases, J lost 1 base, and 15 bases lay in between. CDR3 sequence: CASSMQRARNTEAFF. CDR3 nucleotide sequence: TGTGCCAGCAGTATGCAAAGGGCGAGGAACACTGAAGCTTTCTTT.

This chain links TRBV29-1 with TRBJ2-2, with 12 bases matching TRBD2. The V gene's germline CDR1 is SQVTM and CDR2 ANQGSEA. The CDR3 contains 14 residues. The J segment lost 5 bases and the V segment lost 7 bases, leaving 5 bases of the junction unmatched. The CDR3, as DNA: TGCAGCGCCAGACTAGCGGGAGTTACCGGGGAGCTGTTTTTT. It translates to CSARLAGVTGELFF.

V is TRBV9 and J is TRBJ2-3; TRBD2 agrees at 10 bases. This CDR3 is built from 17 residues. J lost 6 bases, V lost 4 bases, and 14 bases had no gene match. Germline values: CDR1 SGDLS, CDR2 YYNGEE. CDR3 amino acids: CASSPFLSGGRGDTQYF. The CDR3 DNA reads as TGTGCCAGCAGCCCCTTTCTTAGCGGGGGGAGAGGGGATACGCAGTATTTT.

The V and J genes are TRBV6-6 and TRBJ2-1; 8 bases align to TRBD2. This CDR3 has 15 amino acids. Looked up from germline, CDR1 is MNHNY and CDR2 is SVGAGI (reference sequence). Losses at the gene ends were 6 bases for V and 0 bases for J; bases not matched to a gene: 4. For the CDR3, the DNA is TGTGCCAGCAGCAAGACTAGCGCCTCCTACAATGAGCAGTTCTTC. This codes for CASSKTSASYNEQFF.

V is TRBV7-2 and J is TRBJ2-3; a possible D gene is TRBD2 (6 bases). The V gene's germline CDR1 is SGHTA and CDR2 FQGNSA. This CDR3 contains 18 residues. With 5 bases removed from V and 1 base from J, the gap between germline ends came to 22 bases. CDR3 amino acids: CASSPPPFSGPRTDTQYF. The CDR3 DNA reads as TGTGCCAGCAGCCCCCCCCCTTTTAGCGGCCCCCGCACAGATACGCAGTATTTT. Full variable domain (rest looked up from reference TRBV7-2 and TRBJ2-3): GAGVSQSPSNKVTEKGKDVELRCDPISGHTALYWYRQSLGQGLEFLIYFQGNSAPDKSGLPSDRFSAERTGGSVSTLTIQRTQQEDSAVYLCASSPPPFSGPRTDTQYFGPGTRLTVL.

The genes are TRBV10-3 and TRBJ2-7, with 11 bases fitting TRBD1. V gave up 1 base and J gave up 7 bases; unmatched junction bases: 6. The CDR3 covers 15 residues. The germline CDR1 and CDR2 sequences are ENHRY and SYGVKD. The CDR3 spells CAISEWTGQGVEQYF. The CDR3 region has the DNA TGTGCCATCAGTGAGTGGACGGGACAGGGGGTAGAGCAGTACTTC.

The chain combines TRBV5-1 with TRBJ2-5; D might be TRBD1 (5 bases). This CDR3 has 13 amino acids. Germline values: CDR1 SGHRS, CDR2 YFSETQ. V gave up 3 bases and J gave up 5 bases, with 11 bases separating them. The CDR3 region is CASSSRVGETQYF. The CDR3 DNA follows: TGCGCCAGCAGCTCCAGGGTTGGGGAGACCCAGTACTTC.

A note on this clone: At one end, the junction sequence differs from germline, possibly due to a read error. The chain has TRBV7-7 and TRBJ2-7; D ambiguous. Per the germline V gene, CDR1 is SSHAT and CDR2 is FNYEAQ (reference sequence). The CDR3 loop spans 13 amino acids. DNA of the CDR3: TGTGCTAGCAGCTTGTATATTGGCTACGAGCAGTACTTC. The encoded protein is CASSLYIGYEQYF.

The CDR3 loop is CASSPSGMGQPQHF. CDR3 coding DNA: TGTGCCAGCAGCCCTAGCGGGATGGGCCAGCCCCAGCATTTT. The chain employs TRBV7-8 and TRBJ1-5; no reliable D call. The CDR3 extends over 14 amino acids. CDR1 SGHVS and CDR2 FQNEAQ come from the germline V gene. Trimming cost V 5 bases and J 7 bases, with 15 bases left between them.

This chain joins TRBV5-4 and TRBJ2-5; 11 bases are a match to TRBD2. With V trimmed by 4 bases and J by 2 bases, 7 bases remained unmatched. The CDR3 has 16 amino acids. Germline CDR1 reads SGHNT; CDR2 reads YYREEE (reference sequence). CDR3 sequence (DNA): TGTGCCAGCAGCCGAGTGGGACTAGCGGCACAAGAGACCCAGTACTTC. Protein product: CASSRVGLAAQETQYF.

This sequence joins TRBV12-5 and TRBJ2-1; D unresolved. CDR1 LGHNT and CDR2 FRNRAP come from the germline V gene. The CDR3 runs to 13 residues. The V end was cut by 4 bases, the J end by 2 bases, with 6 bases between. The chain's CDR3 is CASGSDTYNEQFF. Here the CDR3 DNA reads TGTGCTAGTGGTTCAGATACCTACAATGAGCAGTTCTTC.

V is TRBV6-6 and J is TRBJ1-3; 9 nucleotides agree with TRBD1. The CDR3 runs to 15 residues. V was clipped by 0 bases and J by 8 bases; unmatched bases: 5. Germline loops: CDR1 MNHNY, CDR2 SVGAGI (reference sequence). This chain's CDR3 is CASSYSGQGEDTIYF. CDR3 sequence (DNA): TGTGCCAGCAGTTACTCGGGACAGGGAGAGGACACCATATATTTT.

This clone was counted only a few times. The V call is TRBV7-3, the J call TRBJ1-1; D remains unclear. The V end was cut by 0 bases, the J end by 6 bases, with 11 bases between. Germline V gene sequence: CDR1 SGHTA, CDR2 FQGTGA. The CDR3 totals 14 residues. The CDR3 DNA is TGTGCCAGCAGCTTAACCTCGGGTCGTTCTGAAGCTTTCTTT. Amino acids: CASSLTSGRSEAFF. Combining the CDR3 with reference TRBV7-3 and TRBJ1-1 gives the whole variable domain GAGVSQTPSNKVTEKGKYVELRCDPISGHTALYWYRQSLGQGPEFLIYFQGTGAADDSGLPNDRFFAVRPEGSVSTLKIQRTERGDSAVYLCASSLTSGRSEAFFGQGTRLTVV.

This chain connects TRBV7-9 to TRBJ2-2; 10 bases are a match to TRBD1. The CDR3 contains 16 residues. The ends lost 5 bases at V and 5 bases at J; junction bases unmatched: 8. Germline values: CDR1 SEHNR, CDR2 FQNEAQ (reference sequence). The CDR3 coding sequence is TGTGCCAGCAGCAGAAGACAGGGGGCTTTTACCGGGGAGCTGTTTTTT. Its protein is CASSRRQGAFTGELFF.

J is TRBJ1-1 and V is TRBV28; D remains ambiguous. This CDR3 region has 12 residues. The germline CDR1 and CDR2 sequences are MDHEN and SYDVKM. V was pared by 11 bases and J by 4 bases, with 14 bases between. CDR3 region: CAADGLGTEAFF. The CDR3 DNA follows: TGTGCCGCGGACGGACTGGGCACTGAAGCTTTCTTT.